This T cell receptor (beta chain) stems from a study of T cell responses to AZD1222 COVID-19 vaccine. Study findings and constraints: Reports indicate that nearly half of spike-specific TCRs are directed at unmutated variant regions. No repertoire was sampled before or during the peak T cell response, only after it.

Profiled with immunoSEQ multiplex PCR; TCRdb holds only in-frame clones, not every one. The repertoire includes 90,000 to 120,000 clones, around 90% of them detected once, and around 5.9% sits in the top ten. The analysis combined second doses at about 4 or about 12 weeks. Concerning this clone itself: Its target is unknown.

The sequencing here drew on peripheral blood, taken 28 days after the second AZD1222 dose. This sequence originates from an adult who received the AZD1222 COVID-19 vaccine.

In nucleotides, the CDR3 is TGTGCCAGCAGCCCCCGCGGCATGAACACTGAAGCTTTCTTT. It translates to CASSPRGMNTEAFF. The J gene is TRBJ1-1, the V gene TRBV7-9; no firm D call. Trimming took off 5 bases at V and 0 bases at J, with 10 bases between the two ends. The germline gives CDR1 SEHNR, CDR2 FQNEAQ (reference sequence). CDR3 length: 14 amino acids.